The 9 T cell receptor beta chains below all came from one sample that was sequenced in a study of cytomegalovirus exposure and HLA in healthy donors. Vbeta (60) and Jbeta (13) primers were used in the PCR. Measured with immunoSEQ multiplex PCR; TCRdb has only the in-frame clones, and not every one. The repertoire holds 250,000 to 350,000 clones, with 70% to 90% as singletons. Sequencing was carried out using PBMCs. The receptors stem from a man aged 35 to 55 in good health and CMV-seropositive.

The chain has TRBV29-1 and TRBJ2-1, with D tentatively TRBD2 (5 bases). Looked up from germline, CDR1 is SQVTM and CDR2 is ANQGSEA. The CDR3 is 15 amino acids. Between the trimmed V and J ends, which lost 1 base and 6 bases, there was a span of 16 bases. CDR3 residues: CSVEGTGIGRNEQFF. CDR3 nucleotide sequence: TGCAGCGTTGAAGGGACTGGGATAGGGCGCAATGAGCAGTTCTTC.

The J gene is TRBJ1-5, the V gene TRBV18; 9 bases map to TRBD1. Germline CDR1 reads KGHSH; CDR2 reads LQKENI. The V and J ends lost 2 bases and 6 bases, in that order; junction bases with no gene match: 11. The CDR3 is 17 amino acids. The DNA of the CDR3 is TGTGCCAGCTCACCATCCGCGGGACAGGGTGGGGGTCAGCCCCAGCATTTT. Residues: CASSPSAGQGGGQPQHF.

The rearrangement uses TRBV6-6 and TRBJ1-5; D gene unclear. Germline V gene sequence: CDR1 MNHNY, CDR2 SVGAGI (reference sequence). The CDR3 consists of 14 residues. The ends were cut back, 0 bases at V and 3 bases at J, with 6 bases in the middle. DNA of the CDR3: TGTGCCAGCAGTTACTCACAGCTCAATCAGCCCCAGCATTTT. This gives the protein CASSYSQLNQPQHF.

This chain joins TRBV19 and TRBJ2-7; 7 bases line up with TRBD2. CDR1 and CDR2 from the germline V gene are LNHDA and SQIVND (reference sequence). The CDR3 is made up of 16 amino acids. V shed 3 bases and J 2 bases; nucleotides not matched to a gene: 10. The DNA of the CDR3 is TGTGCCAGTAGTATCCCTGGGGGAGGGCGTACCTACGAGCAGTACTTC. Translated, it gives CASSIPGGGRTYEQYF.

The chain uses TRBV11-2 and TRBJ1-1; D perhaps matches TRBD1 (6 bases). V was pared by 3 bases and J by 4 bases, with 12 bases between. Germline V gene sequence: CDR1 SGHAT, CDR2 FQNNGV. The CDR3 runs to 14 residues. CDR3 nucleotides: TGTGCCAGCAGCTTGGGGGGGCGGACCACTGAAGCTTTCTTT. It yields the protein CASSLGGRTTEAFF.

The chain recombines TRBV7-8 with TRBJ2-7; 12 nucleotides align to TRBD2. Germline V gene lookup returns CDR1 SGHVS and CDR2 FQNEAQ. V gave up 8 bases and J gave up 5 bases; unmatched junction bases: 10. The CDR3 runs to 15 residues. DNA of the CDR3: TGTGCCAGCGGGTGGGTGACTAGCGGGAGACACGAGCAGTACTTC. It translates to CASGWVTSGRHEQYF.

The CDR3 here is CASSQDPSGLSYEQYF. The CDR3 DNA reads as TGCGCCAGCAGCCAAGATCCTAGCGGACTCTCCTACGAGCAGTACTTC. The chain uses TRBV4-1 and TRBJ2-7; 7 bases align to TRBD2. CDR1 and CDR2 from the germline V gene are MGHRA and YSYEKL. The CDR3 spans 16 residues. With 0 bases clipped from V and 0 bases from J, the junction kept 5 bases outside the gene matches.

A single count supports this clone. CDR3 in DNA: TGTGCCAGCAGTTACTCGAACAGGGGGACCACTGAAGCTTTCTTT. Translating it yields CASSYSNRGTTEAFF. The chain links TRBV6-5 to TRBJ1-1; TRBD1 aligns across 8 bases. CDR1 is MNHEY and CDR2 is SVGAGI in the germline V gene. The CDR3 length is 15 residues. The V segment lost 0 bases and the J segment 4 bases; nucleotides outside the gene matches: 4.

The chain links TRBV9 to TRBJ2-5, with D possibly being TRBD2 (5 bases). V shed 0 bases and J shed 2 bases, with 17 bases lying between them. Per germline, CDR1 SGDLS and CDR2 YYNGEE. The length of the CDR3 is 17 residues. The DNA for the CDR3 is TGTGCCAGCAGCGTAGGGTTGGGTGCCGGGATACAAGAGACCCAGTACTTC. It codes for CASSVGLGAGIQETQYF.